This entry lists 10 T cell receptor beta chains sequenced from one sample in a study of blood T cell repertoires in COVID-19. Assay used: immunoSEQ multiplex PCR; TCRdb lists only in-frame clones, some missing. This sample has around 200,000 clones; less than 90% occur once, and the top ten carry around a sixth. The sequencing sample was made of peripheral blood. These TCRs come from a woman aged 80 or older with active or convalescent COVID-19.

Only one count was recorded for this clone. The rearrangement links TRBV5-4 to TRBJ1-1; TRBD1 matches 7 bases. The CDR3 extends over 14 amino acids. V lost 4 bases to trimming and J lost 5 bases; unmatched junction nucleotides: 8. Germline assignment: CDR1 SGHNT and CDR2 YYREEE (reference sequence). CDR3 DNA: TGTGCCAGCAGCGTAGCAGGGGGATGGACTGAAGCTTTCTTT. Its translation: CASSVAGGWTEAFF.

As DNA, the CDR3 is TGTGCCAGCAAAGTTGGGGGCCGGAACACCGGGGAGCTGTTTTTT. It translates to CASKVGGRNTGELFF. The chain carries TRBV27 and TRBJ2-2; tentatively, D is TRBD1 (6 bases). The V gene's germline CDR1 is MNHEY and CDR2 SMNVEV (reference sequence). Trimming stripped 7 bases from V and 1 base from J, with 13 bases between. This CDR3 comprises 15 residues.

The chain is built from TRBV19 and TRBJ2-7; 8 positions agree with TRBD1. This CDR3 contains 15 residues. Per the germline V gene, CDR1 is LNHDA and CDR2 is SQIVND (reference sequence). V was clipped by 3 bases and J by 5 bases; unmatched bases: 9. The CDR3 sequence: CASSMRTGTLNEQYF. The CDR3, as DNA: TGTGCCAGTAGTATGAGGACAGGGACATTGAACGAGCAGTACTTC.

In this sample, this clone turned up many times. The CDR3 DNA reads TGTGCCAGCAGCCTGCCCGGGACAGGGCTCTACGAGCAGTACTTC. It encodes CASSLPGTGLYEQYF. This sequence joins TRBV14 and TRBJ2-7, with 9 bases that match TRBD1. The CDR3 loop spans 15 amino acids. Per germline, CDR1 SGHDN and CDR2 FVKESK. V dropped 4 bases and J dropped 3; count of bases not matched to a gene: 7.

The V gene is TRBV5-6, the J gene TRBJ2-1; D might be TRBD1 (6 bases). This CDR3 is 15 amino acids long. Trimming took off 3 bases at V and 6 bases at J, with 16 bases between the two ends. CDR1 and CDR2 (germline): SGHDT, YYEEEE. The CDR3 coding sequence is TGTGCCAGCAGCTCCGGGACAACGGGGTTCAATGAGCAGTTCTTC. It yields the protein CASSSGTTGFNEQFF.

The chain recombines TRBV5-1 with TRBJ2-2; 11 bases line up with TRBD2. Germline CDR1 reads SGHRS; CDR2 reads YFSETQ. There are 15 residues in the CDR3. Losses at the gene ends were 4 bases for V and 3 bases for J; bases not matched to a gene: 2. CDR3 coding DNA: TGCGCCAGCAGCGTACTAGCGGGAGACACCGGGGAGCTGTTTTTT. Encoded protein: CASSVLAGDTGELFF.

The chain recombines TRBV25-1 with TRBJ2-5; D might be TRBD1 (7 bases). V was cut by 6 bases and J by 3 bases, with 11 bases left in between. Germline CDR1 is MGHDK and CDR2 is SYGVNS. The CDR3 has 13 residues. CDR3 nucleotides: TGTGCCAGCAGCAGGGGGGAGGAAGAGACCCAGTACTTC. It encodes CASSRGEEETQYF. Supplemented by reference TRBV25-1 and TRBJ2-5, the full variable domain reads EADIYQTPRYLVIGTGKKITLECSQTMGHDKMYWYQQDPGMELHLIHYSYGVNSTEKGDLSSESTVSRIRTEHFPLTLESARPSHTSQYLCASSRGEEETQYFGPGTRLLVL.

The chain combines TRBV18 with TRBJ2-1; 16 nucleotides line up with TRBD2. This CDR3 comprises 17 residues. Germline assignment: CDR1 KGHSH and CDR2 LQKENI. V lost 6 bases, J lost 6 bases, and 8 bases stayed unmatched. The CDR3 coding sequence is TGTGCCAGCTCCGGGACTAGCGGGGGGGCTACCTTCAATGAGCAGTTCTTC. It translates to CASSGTSGGATFNEQFF.

V usage is TRBV7-9 and J usage is TRBJ1-2; TRBD1 agrees at 7 bases. The CDR3 spans 12 residues. J gave up 7 bases and V 5 bases, and 4 bases lay outside the gene matches. Germline V CDR1 and CDR2: SEHNR, FQNEAQ (reference sequence). CDR3 in amino acids: CASSTGVTGYTF. The CDR3 DNA is TGTGCCAGCAGCACAGGGGTAACTGGCTACACCTTC.

This clone was observed a handful of times. The chain combines TRBV4-1 with TRBJ2-3, with TRBD2 identical over 8 bases. After removal of 3 bases from V and 3 bases from J, the junction contained 8 bases not matched to a gene. This CDR3 contains 16 residues. Germline CDR1 and CDR2: MGHRA and YSYEKL. Written as DNA, the CDR3 is TGCGCCAGCAGCCAGAGGGGACTAGGGACAACAGATACGCAGTATTTT. Translating it yields CASSQRGLGTTDTQYF.